The rows below give T cell receptor beta chains drawn from one sample of a study of blood T cell repertoires in COVID-19. Sequencing was performed with immunoSEQ multiplex PCR; in TCRdb, only in-frame clones are kept and a portion is missing. The data hold around 300,000 clones, with just under 90% observed a single time. The sequencing sample was made of PBMCs or T cells enriched from blood (not recorded which). These receptors all stem from an older woman who had recovered from COVID-19. Both conserved end residues are part of each CDR3. The order of the fields is clone size, J gene, V gene, D gene, CDR3 protein, CDR3 DNA. The D gene is left open where the match is weak. Only some rows state a clone size, as once, few, many or a class for expanded clones.

>.|TRBJ1-5|TRBV28|.
CASTVSNQPQHF
TGTGCCAGCACCGTATCCAATCAGCCCCAGCATTTT
>.|TRBJ1-4|TRBV2|.
CASSWDLATNEKLFF
TGTGCCAGCTCTTGGGACTTAGCAACTAATGAAAAACTGTTTTTT
>.|TRBJ2-2|TRBV19|.
CASMSGAGELFF
TGTGCCAGTATGTCGGGGGCCGGGGAGCTGTTTTTT
>.|TRBJ1-2|TRBV5-1|.
CASSPDNNYGYTF
TGCGCCAGCAGTCCCGACAATAACTATGGCTACACCTTC
>.|TRBJ1-2|TRBV19|.
CASRTDMSYGYTF
TGTGCCAGTAGGACGGACATGAGCTATGGCTACACCTTC
>.|TRBJ1-4|TRBV5-4|.
CASSNGQLKTNEKLFF
TGTGCCAGCAGCAACGGACAGCTAAAGACTAATGAAAAACTGTTTTTT
>once|TRBJ2-5|TRBV28|.
CASSLGGRHSQTQYF
TGTGCCAGCAGTTTAGGTGGCAGGCATTCTCAGACCCAGTACTTC
>.|TRBJ2-5|TRBV11-3|.
CASSLDKETQYF
TGTGCCAGCAGCTTAGATAAAGAGACCCAGTACTTC
>.|TRBJ1-4|TRBV5-6|.
CASSLHHRDEKLFF
TGTGCCAGCAGCTTGCACCACAGGGACGAAAAACTGTTTTTT
>.|TRBJ2-1|TRBV10-2|.
CASSFSSLGPNEQFF
TGCGCCAGCAGCTTTAGTTCCCTTGGGCCCAATGAGCAGTTCTTC
>.|TRBJ1-4|TRBV7-6|.
CASSSYEKLFF
TGTGCCAGCAGCTCCTATGAAAAACTGTTTTTT
>.|TRBJ2-5|TRBV7-6|.
CASSLAVRGTETQYF
TGTGCCAGCAGCTTAGCGGTGCGGGGCACAGAGACCCAGTACTTC
>once|TRBJ2-7|TRBV3-1/TRBV3-2|.
CASSLQGSYEQYF
TGTGCCAGCAGCCTACAGGGATCCTACGAGCAGTACTTC
>.|TRBJ2-4|TRBV7-2|.
CASSSSVGGPKNIQYF
TGTGCCAGCAGCTCCTCGGTGGGGGGGCCCAAAAACATTCAGTACTTC
>.|TRBJ1-2|TRBV5-6|.
CASSFVAGYVGYGYTF
TGTGCCAGCAGCTTCGTCGCAGGGTATGTCGGCTATGGCTACACCTTC
>once|TRBJ1-2|TRBV28|TRBD1
CASSLDDRANGYTF
TGTGCCAGCAGTTTAGACGACAGGGCGAATGGCTACACCTTC
>.|TRBJ2-3|TRBV9|.
CASSPRGSAADTQYF
TGTGCCAGCAGCCCCCGGGGTAGCGCAGCAGATACGCAGTATTTT
>.|TRBJ2-1|TRBV7-9|.
CASSLALGGTYNEQFF
TGTGCCAGCAGCTTAGCGCTGGGCGGGACCTACAATGAGCAGTTCTTC
>.|TRBJ2-1|TRBV19|TRBD1
CASSIYRTGVDEQFF
TGTGCCAGTAGTATCTATCGGACAGGGGTCGATGAGCAGTTCTTC
>.|TRBJ1-2|TRBV29-1|.
CSAVQVLDGYTF
TGCAGCGCTGTACAGGTTTTGGATGGCTACACCTTC
>.|TRBJ2-3|TRBV29-1|TRBD2
CSVGPLAGYTDTQYF
TGCAGCGTTGGGCCACTAGCGGGGTACACAGATACGCAGTATTTT
>.|TRBJ1-3|TRBV19|TRBD1
CASSFGQGNSAIYF
TGTGCCAGTAGTTTCGGACAGGGGAATAGCGCCATATATTTT